This T cell receptor (beta chain) was observed in a study of blood T cell repertoires in COVID-19. Study information: Samples of COVID-19 (acute and convalescent) were obtained from the United States, Italy and Spain.

Germline lookup yields CDR1 SGHTA and CDR2 FQGNSA. The ends lost 7 bases at V and 3 bases at J; junction bases unmatched: 19. The CDR3 runs 18 residues. Using immunoSEQ multiplex PCR, the repertoire was profiled, and TCRdb retains in-frame clones only, with some absent. This sample has tens of thousands of clones; 85% to 90% occur once, and the top ten carry roughly 7.6%. The V gene is TRBV7-2, the J gene TRBJ1-2, with TRBD1 matching 8 bases. This clonotype was sampled from a human donor with active COVID-19. The donor label of this sample is uncertain. The specimen was peripheral blood. CDR3 residues: CASKPAKGQGAPDYGYTF. DNA of the CDR3: TGTGCCAGCAAGCCCGCCAAGGGGCAGGGGGCGCCTGACTATGGCTACACCTTC.